This TCR beta chain was captured in a study of shared clonotypes between healthy human individuals. Study conclusions and caveats: Despite large depth, rarefaction showed incomplete sorted-subset sequencing. Several donors had 5% to 6.5% of their naive CD4 clonotypes in common.

Negatively enriched CD4+ T cells were divided by CD45RA into naive and memory. Points on this clone: Its matching antigen is unknown.

The method was immunoSEQ multiplex PCR; TCRdb's version includes in-frame clones alone and lacks a portion of them. This sample has 1,400,000 or so clones, with approximately 98.5% found just once. CDR1 and CDR2 from the germline V gene are MNHNS and SASEGT. Trimming pared 2 bases from V and 6 bases from J, leaving 10 bases between. CDR3 length: 13 residues. Sequencing used naive CD4+ T cells sorted from blood. Subset described: CD45RA+ positively selected. The chain joins TRBV6-1 to TRBJ1-2; D not resolved. The receptor's source is a man aged 30-40 years in good health. This CDR3 reads CASSEILGHGYTF. The CDR3 nucleotides are TGTGCCAGCAGTGAAATCTTAGGCCATGGCTACACCTTC.